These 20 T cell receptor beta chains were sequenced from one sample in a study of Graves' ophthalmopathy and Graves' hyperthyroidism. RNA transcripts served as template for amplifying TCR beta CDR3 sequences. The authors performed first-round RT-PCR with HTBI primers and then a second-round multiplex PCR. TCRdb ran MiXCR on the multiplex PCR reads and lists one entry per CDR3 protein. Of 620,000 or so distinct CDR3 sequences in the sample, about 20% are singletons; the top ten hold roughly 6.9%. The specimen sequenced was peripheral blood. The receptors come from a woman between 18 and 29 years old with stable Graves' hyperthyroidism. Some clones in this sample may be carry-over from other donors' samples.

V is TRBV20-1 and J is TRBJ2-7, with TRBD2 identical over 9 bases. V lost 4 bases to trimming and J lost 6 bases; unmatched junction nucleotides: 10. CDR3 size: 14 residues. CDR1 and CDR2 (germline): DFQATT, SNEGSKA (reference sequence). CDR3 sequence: CSAIDMSGGLEQYF. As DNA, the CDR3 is TGCAGTGCTATAGATATGAGCGGGGGGCTCGAGCAGTACTTC.

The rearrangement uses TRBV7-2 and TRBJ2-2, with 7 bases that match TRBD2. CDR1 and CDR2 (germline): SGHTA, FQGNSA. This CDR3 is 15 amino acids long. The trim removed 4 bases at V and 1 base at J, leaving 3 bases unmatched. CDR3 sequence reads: CASSSAGRNTGELFF. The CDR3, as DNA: TGTGCCAGCAGCTCAGCGGGACGGAACACCGGGGAGCTGTTTTTT. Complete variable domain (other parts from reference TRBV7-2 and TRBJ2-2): GAGVSQSPSNKVTEKGKDVELRCDPISGHTALYWYRQSLGQGLEFLIYFQGNSAPDKSGLPSDRFSAERTGGSVSTLTIQRTQQEDSAVYLCASSSAGRNTGELFFGEGSRLTVL.

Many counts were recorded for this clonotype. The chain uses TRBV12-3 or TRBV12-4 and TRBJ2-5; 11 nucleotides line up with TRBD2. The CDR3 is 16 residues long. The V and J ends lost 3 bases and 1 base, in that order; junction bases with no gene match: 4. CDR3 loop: CASSFVLAGGQETQYF. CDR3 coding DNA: TGTGCCAGCAGTTTTGTGCTAGCGGGGGGCCAAGAGACCCAGTACTTC.

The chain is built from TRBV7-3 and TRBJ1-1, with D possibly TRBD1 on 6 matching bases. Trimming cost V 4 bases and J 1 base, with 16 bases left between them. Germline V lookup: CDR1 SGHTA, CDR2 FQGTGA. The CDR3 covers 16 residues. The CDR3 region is CASSSGKGRGNTEAFF. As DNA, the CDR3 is TGTGCCAGCAGCTCCGGGAAGGGCAGGGGGAACACTGAAGCTTTCTTT. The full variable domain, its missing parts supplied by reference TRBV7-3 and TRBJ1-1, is GAGVSQTPSNKVTEKGKYVELRCDPISGHTALYWYRQSLGQGPEFLIYFQGTGAADDSGLPNDRFFAVRPEGSVSTLKIQRTERGDSAVYLCASSSGKGRGNTEAFFGQGTRLTVV.

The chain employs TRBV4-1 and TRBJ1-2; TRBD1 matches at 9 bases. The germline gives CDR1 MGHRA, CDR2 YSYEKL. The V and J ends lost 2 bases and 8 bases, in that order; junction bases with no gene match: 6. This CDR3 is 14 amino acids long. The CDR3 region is CASSQPQDRGGYTF. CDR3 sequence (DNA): TGCGCCAGCAGCCAACCTCAGGACAGGGGCGGCTACACCTTC.

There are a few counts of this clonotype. The CDR3 sequence: CAISEPGEGNEKLFF. The CDR3 region has the DNA TGTGCCATCAGTGAACCCGGAGAGGGCAATGAAAAACTGTTTTTT. This chain uses TRBV10-3 with TRBJ1-4; D unclear. Germline CDR1 ENHRY, CDR2 SYGVKD. V was cut by 3 bases and J by 5 bases, with 13 bases left in between. There are 15 residues in the CDR3.

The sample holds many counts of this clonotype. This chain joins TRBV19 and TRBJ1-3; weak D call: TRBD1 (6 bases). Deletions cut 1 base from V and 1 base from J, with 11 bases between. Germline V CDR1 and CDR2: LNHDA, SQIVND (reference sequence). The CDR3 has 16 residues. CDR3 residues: CASSIASGTSGNTIYF. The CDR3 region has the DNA TGTGCCAGTAGTATAGCTTCCGGGACATCTGGAAACACCATATATTTT.

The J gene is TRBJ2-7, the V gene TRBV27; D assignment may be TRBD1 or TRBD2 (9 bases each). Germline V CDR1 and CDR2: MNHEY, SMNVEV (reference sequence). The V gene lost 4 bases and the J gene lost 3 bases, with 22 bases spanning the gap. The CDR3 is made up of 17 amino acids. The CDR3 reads CASSSSSGTGFYYEQYF. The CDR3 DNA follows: TGTGCCAGCAGTTCTTCTAGCGGGACAGGGTTTTACTACGAGCAGTACTTC.

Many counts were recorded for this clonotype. The CDR3 region has the DNA TGTGCCAGCACGAGAGTAATGAACACTGAAGCTTTCTTT. Translation gives CASTRVMNTEAFF. The rearrangement links TRBV6-1 to TRBJ1-1; the D is unclear. Germline-derived CDR1 and CDR2 are MNHNS and SASEGT. The CDR3 totals 13 residues. Trimming removed 7 bases from V and 0 bases from J, with 9 bases in between.

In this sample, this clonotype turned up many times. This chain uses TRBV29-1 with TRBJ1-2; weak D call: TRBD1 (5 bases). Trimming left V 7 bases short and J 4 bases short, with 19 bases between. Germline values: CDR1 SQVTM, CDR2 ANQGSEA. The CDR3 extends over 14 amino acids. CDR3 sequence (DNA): TGCAGCGCCCCACAGGACGGGGAGTTCTATGGCTACACCTTC. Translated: CSAPQDGEFYGYTF.

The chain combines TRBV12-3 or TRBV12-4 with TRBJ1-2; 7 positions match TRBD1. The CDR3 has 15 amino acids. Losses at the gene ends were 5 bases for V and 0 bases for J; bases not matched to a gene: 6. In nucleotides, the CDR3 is TGTGCCAGCAGTGGAAACAGGGGCCCTAACTATGGCTACACCTTC. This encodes CASSGNRGPNYGYTF.

The CDR3 nucleotides are TGTGCCAGCAGCTTGCCTTTAGATAGCAATCAGCCCCAGCATTTT. This translates into CASSLPLDSNQPQHF. V usage is TRBV5-8 and J usage is TRBJ1-5; unclear D gene. The length of the CDR3 is 15 residues. Germline CDR1 is SGHTS and CDR2 is YDEGEE. Trimming took off 1 base at V and 0 bases at J, with 8 bases between the two ends. Full variable domain (missing parts from reference TRBV5-8 and TRBJ1-5): EAGVTQSPTHLIKTRGQQATLRCSPISGHTSVYWYQQALGLGLQFLLWYDEGEERNRGNFPPRFSGRQFPNYSSELNVNALELEDSALYLCASSLPLDSNQPQHFGDGTRLSIL.

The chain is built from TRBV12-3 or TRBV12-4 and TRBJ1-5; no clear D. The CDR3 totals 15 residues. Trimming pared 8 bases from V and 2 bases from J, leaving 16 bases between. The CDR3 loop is CASCSTVGGNQPQHF. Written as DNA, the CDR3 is TGTGCCAGCTGCTCAACGGTAGGCGGCAATCAGCCCCAGCATTTT.

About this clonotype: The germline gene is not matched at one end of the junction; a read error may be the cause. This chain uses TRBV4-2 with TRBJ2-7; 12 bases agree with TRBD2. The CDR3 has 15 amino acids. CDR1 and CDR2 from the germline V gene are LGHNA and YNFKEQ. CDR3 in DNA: TGTGCCAACAGCCACCTAGCGGGAGGGAGCTACGAGCAGTACTTC. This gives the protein CANSHLAGGSYEQYF.

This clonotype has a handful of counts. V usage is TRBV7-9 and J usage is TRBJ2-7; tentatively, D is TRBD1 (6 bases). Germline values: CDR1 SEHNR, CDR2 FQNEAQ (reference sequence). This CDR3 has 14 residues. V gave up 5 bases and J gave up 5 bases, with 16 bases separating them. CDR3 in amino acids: CASSPPRYRDEQYF. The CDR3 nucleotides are TGTGCCAGCAGCCCCCCCCGGTACAGGGACGAGCAGTACTTC.

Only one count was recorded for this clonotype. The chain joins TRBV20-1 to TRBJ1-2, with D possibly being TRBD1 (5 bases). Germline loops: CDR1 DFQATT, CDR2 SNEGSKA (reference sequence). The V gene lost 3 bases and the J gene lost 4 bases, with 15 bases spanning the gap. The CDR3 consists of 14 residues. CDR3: CSARMGREVYGYTF. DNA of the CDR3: TGCAGTGCTAGGATGGGCAGGGAAGTCTATGGCTACACCTTC.

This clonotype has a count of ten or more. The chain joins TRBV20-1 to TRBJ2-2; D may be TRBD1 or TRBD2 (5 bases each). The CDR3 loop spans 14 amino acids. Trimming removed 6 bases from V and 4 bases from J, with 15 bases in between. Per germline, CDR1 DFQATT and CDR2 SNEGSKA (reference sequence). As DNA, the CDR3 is TGCAGTGCCGACCGTGTGAGGGGCACCGGGGAGCTGTTTTTT. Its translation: CSADRVRGTGELFF.

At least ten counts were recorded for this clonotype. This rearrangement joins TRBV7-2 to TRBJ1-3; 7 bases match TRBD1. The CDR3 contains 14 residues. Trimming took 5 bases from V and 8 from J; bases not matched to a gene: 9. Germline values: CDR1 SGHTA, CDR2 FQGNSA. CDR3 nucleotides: TGTGCCAGCAGCACGAGGACAGGCGGGGACACCATATATTTT. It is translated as CASSTRTGGDTIYF.

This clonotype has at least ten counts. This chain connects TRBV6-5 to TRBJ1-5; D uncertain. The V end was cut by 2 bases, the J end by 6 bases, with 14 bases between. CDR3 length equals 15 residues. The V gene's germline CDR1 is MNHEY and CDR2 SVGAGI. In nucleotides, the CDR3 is TGTGCCAGCAGTTACGAGCGGACGGTGGGTCAGCCCCAGCATTTT. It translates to CASSYERTVGQPQHF.

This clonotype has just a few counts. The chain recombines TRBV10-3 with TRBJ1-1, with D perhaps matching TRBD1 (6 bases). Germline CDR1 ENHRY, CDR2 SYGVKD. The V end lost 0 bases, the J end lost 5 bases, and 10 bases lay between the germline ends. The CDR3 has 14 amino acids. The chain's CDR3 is CAISESPGVTEAFF. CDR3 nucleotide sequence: TGTGCCATCAGTGAGTCGCCAGGGGTTACTGAAGCTTTCTTT.